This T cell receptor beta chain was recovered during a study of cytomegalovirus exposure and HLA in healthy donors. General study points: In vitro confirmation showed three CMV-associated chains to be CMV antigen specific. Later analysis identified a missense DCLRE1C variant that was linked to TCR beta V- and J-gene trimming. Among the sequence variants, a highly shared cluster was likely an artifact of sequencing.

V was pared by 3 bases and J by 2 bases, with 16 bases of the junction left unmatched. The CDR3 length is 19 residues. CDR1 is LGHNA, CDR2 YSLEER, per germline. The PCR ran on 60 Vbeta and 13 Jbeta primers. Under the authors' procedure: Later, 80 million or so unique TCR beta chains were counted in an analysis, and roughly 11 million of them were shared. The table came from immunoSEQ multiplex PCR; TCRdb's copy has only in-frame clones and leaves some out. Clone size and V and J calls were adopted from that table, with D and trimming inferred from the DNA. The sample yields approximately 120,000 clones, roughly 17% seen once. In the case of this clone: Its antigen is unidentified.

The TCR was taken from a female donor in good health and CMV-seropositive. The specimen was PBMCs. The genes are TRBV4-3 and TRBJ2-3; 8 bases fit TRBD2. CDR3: CASSQFARGAGGSTDTQYF. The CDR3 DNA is TGCGCCAGCAGCCAGTTTGCGCGGGGTGCGGGAGGTTCCACAGATACGCAGTATTTT.